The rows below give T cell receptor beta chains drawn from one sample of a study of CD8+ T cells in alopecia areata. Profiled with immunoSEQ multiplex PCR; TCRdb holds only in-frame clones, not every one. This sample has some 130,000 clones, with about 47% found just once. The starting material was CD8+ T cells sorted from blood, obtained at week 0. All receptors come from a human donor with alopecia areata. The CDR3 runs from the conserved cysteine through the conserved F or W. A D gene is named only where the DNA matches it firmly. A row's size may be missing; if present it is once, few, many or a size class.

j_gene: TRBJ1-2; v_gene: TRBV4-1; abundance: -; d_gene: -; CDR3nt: TGCGCCAGCAGCCAAGAAGCCGCCCAGGGTTATTATGGCTACACCTTC; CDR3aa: CASSQEAAQGYYGYTF
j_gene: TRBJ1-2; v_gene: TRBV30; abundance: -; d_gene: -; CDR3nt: TGTGCCTGGAATTTTGCCGGCCTAGGCTACACCTTC; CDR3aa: CAWNFAGLGYTF
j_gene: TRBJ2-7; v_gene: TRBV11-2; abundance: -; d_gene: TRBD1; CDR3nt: TGTGCCAGCAGCTTTGGGACAGGGCCCTACGAGCAGTACTTC; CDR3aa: CASSFGTGPYEQYF
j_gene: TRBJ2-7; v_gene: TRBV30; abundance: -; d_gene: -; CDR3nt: TGTGCCTGGAGTTTAGGGTACCACGAGCAGTACTTC; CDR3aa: CAWSLGYHEQYF
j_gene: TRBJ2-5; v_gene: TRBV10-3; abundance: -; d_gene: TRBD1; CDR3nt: TGTGCCATCAGTGAGGCCACAGGGGGCGTCGAGACCCAGTACTTC; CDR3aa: CAISEATGGVETQYF
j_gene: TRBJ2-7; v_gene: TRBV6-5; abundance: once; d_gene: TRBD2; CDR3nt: TGTGCCAGCAGTCAAAGCTCCTGGGAGGGGTTTAACTTC; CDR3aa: CASSQSSWEGFNF
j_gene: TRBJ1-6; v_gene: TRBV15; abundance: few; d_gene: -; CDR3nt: TGTGCCACCAGCAGAGATCCGAACAGGGCTGATTCACCCCTCCACTTT; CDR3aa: CATSRDPNRADSPLHF
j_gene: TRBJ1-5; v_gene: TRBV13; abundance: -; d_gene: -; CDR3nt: TGTGCCAGCAGCCCTGGGAAGGGACTCAATCAGCCCCAGCATTTT; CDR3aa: CASSPGKGLNQPQHF
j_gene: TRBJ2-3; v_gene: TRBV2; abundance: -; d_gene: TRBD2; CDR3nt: TGTGCCAGCAGCCCCGGACTAGAGGTTCCGGATACGCAGTATTTT; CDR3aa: CASSPGLEVPDTQYF
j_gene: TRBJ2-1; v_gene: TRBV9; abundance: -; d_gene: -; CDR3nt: TGTGCCAGCAGCCCCCCCGTCCGCGGGCCTTACAATGAGCAGTTCTTC; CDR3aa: CASSPPVRGPYNEQFF
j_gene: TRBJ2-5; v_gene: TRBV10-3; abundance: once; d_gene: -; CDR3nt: TGTGCCGTGGCGGTGGGTGATTTGGAGACCCAGTACTTC; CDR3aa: CAVAVGDLETQYF
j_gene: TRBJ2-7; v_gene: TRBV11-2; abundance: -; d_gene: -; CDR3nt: TGTGCCAGCAGCTTAGATCTCGGGATTGCCTACGAGCAGTACTTC; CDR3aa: CASSLDLGIAYEQYF
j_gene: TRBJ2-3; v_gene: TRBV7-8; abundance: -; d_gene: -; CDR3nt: TGTGCCAGCAGCTTAGCGCTTTATGGCAGCCGCACAGATACGCAGTATTTT; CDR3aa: CASSLALYGSRTDTQYF
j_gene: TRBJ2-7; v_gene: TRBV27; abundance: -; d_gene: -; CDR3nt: TGTGCCAGCAGTGACCTAACCCTGGCCGACGAGCAGTACTTC; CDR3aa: CASSDLTLADEQYF
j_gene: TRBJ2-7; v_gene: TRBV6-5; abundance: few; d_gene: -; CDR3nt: TGTGCCAGCAGTGCCACGGCGGGCGAGCAGTACTTC; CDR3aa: CASSATAGEQYF
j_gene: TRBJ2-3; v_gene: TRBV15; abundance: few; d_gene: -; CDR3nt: TGTGCCACCAGCAGAGATGGCGGGGGCACAGATACGCAGTATTTT; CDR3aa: CATSRDGGGTDTQYF
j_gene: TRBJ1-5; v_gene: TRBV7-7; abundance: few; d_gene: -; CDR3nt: TGTGCTAGCAGCTTACTTGCAGGGGCCTTTTCTTGGCAGCCCCAGCATTTT; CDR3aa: CASSLLAGAFSWQPQHF
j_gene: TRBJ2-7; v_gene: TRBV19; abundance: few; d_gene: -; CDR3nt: TGTGCCAGTAGTTATCCCGGGGTGAGCCTCTACGAGCAGTACTTC; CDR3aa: CASSYPGVSLYEQYF
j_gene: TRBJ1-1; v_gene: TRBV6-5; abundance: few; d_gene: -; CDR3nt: TGTGCCAGCAGTCCCTCCAGGGGGAACACTGAAGCTTTCTTT; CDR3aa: CASSPSRGNTEAFF
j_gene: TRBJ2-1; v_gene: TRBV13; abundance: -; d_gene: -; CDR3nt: TGTGCCAGCAGTTCTCAGTTTGAGGAGCAGTTCTTC; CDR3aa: CASSSQFEEQFF
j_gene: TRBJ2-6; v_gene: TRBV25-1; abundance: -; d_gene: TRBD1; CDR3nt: TGTGCCAGCTTGGCGTGGGACAGGGGATCGGGTGGGGCCAACGTCCTGACTTTC; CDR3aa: CASLAWDRGSGGANVLTF
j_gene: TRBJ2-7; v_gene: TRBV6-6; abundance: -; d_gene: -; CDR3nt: TGTGCCAGCAGTCATTTGAGATACGAGCAGTACTTC; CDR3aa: CASSHLRYEQYF
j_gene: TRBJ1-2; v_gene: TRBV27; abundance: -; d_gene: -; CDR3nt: TGTGCCAGCAGTTATTCTGGGTCTAACTATGGCTACACCTTC; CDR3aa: CASSYSGSNYGYTF
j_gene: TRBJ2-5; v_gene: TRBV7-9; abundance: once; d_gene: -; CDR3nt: TGTGCCAGCAGGCTTCGGGGGTTTAAGACCCAGTACTTC; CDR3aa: CASRLRGFKTQYF
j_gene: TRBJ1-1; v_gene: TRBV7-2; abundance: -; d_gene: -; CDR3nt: TGTGCCAGCAGCTTGGAGGGCTTGGGAACTGAAGCTTTCTTT; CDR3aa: CASSLEGLGTEAFF
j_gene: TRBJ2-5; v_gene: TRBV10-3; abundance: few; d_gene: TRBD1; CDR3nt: TGTGCCATAGGGACAGGGCAGACGGAGACCCAGTACTTC; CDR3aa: CAIGTGQTETQYF
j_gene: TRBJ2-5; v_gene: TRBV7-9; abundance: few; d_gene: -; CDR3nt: TGTGCCAGCAGCCCCAGACACAAAGAGACCCAGTACTTC; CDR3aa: CASSPRHKETQYF
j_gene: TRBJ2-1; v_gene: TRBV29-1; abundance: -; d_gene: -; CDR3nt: TGCAGCGTTGAAGATCGTAAGGGGGGAATCTACAATGAGCAGTTCTTC; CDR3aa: CSVEDRKGGIYNEQFF
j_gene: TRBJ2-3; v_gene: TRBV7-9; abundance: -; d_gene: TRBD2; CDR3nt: TGTGCCAGCAGCCGGACTAGCGTAGAGTCGGATACGCAGTATTTT; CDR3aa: CASSRTSVESDTQYF
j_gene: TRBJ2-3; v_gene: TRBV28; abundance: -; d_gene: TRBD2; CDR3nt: TGTGCCAGCAGTGTATTCTTTAGCGGGGGGCCCACAGATACGCAGTATTTT; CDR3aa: CASSVFFSGGPTDTQYF
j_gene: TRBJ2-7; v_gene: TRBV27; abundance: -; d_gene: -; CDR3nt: TGTGCCAGCAGCCAGGGACAACACTACGAGCAGTACTTC; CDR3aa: CASSQGQHYEQYF
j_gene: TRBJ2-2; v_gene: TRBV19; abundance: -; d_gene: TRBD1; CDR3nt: TGTGCCAGTAGCCCGAGACAGGGTTACACCGGGGAGCTGTTTTTT; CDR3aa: CASSPRQGYTGELFF
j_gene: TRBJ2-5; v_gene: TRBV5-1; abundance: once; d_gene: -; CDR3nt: TGCGCCAGCAGCTTGGAATTCGGGACAAAAGAGACCCAGTACTTC; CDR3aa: CASSLEFGTKETQYF
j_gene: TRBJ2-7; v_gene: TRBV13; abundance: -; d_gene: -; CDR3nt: TGTGCCAGCAGCTTAGCACCGTCCCACGAGCAGTACTTC; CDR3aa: CASSLAPSHEQYF
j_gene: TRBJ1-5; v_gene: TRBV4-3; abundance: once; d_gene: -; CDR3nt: TGCGCCAGCAGACAAAACAGCTATAGCAATCAGCCCCAGCATTTT; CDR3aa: CASRQNSYSNQPQHF
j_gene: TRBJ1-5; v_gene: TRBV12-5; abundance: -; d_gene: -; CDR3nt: TGTGCTAGTGGTTTTCCCGGGCCGGCGGGTCAGCCCCAGCATTTT; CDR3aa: CASGFPGPAGQPQHF
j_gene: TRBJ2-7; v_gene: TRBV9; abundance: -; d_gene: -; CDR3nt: TGTGCCAGCAGCGTAGAAACAGACGCCGAGCAGTACTTC; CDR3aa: CASSVETDAEQYF
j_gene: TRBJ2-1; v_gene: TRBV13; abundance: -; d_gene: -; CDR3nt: TGTGCCAGCAGCTTCAGGGTTTCGGTCCAGTTCTTC; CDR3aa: CASSFRVSVQFF
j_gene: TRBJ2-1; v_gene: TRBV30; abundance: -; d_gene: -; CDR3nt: TGTGCCTGGAGCCCCGGTCACCATGAGCAGTTCTTC; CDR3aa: CAWSPGHHEQFF
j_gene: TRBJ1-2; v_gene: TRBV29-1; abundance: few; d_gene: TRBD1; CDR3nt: TGCAGCGTTGAAGATGCCTACAGGGGACACTATGGCTACACCTTC; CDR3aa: CSVEDAYRGHYGYTF
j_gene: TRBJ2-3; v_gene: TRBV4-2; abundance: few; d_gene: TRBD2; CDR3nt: TGTGCCAGCAGCCAAGCTAGCGGGGGGACCACAGATACGCAGTATTTT; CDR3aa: CASSQASGGTTDTQYF
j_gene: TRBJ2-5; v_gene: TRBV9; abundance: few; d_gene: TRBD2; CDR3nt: TGTGCCAGCAGCCCATTAGCGGGGAGCACCCAAGAGACCCAGTACTTC; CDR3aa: CASSPLAGSTQETQYF
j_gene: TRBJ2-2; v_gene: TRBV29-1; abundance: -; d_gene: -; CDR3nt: TGCAGCGTTTCATTCCGGGACGGACCGAACACCGGGGAGCTGTTTTTT; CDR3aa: CSVSFRDGPNTGELFF
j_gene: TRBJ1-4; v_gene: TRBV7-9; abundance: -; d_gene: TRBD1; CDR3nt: TGTGCCAGCAGCTTAGCCGGGACAGATGAAAAACTGTTTTTT; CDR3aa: CASSLAGTDEKLFF
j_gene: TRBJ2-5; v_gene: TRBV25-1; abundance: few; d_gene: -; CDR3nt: TGTGCCAGCAGTGACTACGGGCAAGAGACCCAGTACTTC; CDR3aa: CASSDYGQETQYF
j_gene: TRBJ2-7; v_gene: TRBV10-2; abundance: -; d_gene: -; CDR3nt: TGCGCCAGCAGTGAGTGGGCAGGGTGGGAAGGCTACGAGCAGTACTTC; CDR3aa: CASSEWAGWEGYEQYF
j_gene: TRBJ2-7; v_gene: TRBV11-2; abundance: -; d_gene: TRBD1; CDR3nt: TGTGCCAGCAGCTTAGGGGCAGGGGGCCAGTACGAGCAGTACTTC; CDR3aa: CASSLGAGGQYEQYF
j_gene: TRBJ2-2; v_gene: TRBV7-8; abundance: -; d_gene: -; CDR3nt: TGTGCCAGCAGCCCCCGGCCCGGGGAGCTGTTTTTT; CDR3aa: CASSPRPGELFF
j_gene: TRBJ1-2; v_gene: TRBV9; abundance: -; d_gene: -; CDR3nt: TGTGCCAGCAGCGTAGGGGGAAGGGATGGCTACACCTTC; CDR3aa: CASSVGGRDGYTF
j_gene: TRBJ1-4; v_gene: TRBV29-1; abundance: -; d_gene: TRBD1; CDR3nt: TGCAGCGCCCGGACAGGGTCGGCTGAAAAACTGTTTTTT; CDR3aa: CSARTGSAEKLFF